The 18 T cell receptor beta chains below were found in one sample sequenced in a study of T cell responses to AZD1222 COVID-19 vaccine. Assay used: immunoSEQ multiplex PCR; TCRdb lists only in-frame clones, some missing. The table has about 120,000 clones, roughly 91% seen once. Sequencing used peripheral blood, obtained on day 0 of AZD1222 vaccination. All receptors derive from an adult in good health.

The chain links TRBV7-3 to TRBJ2-3; 9 bases are shared with TRBD1. The CDR3 is 14 amino acids. The V segment lost 5 bases and the J segment 3 bases; nucleotides outside the gene matches: 3. Germline CDR1 is SGHTA and CDR2 is FQGTGA. Written as DNA, the CDR3 is TGTGCCAGCAGCCGGGACAGGGCGACAGATACGCAGTATTTT. Its translation: CASSRDRATDTQYF. Looking up the rest from reference TRBV7-3 and TRBJ2-3 gives the full variable domain: GAGVSQTPSNKVTEKGKYVELRCDPISGHTALYWYRQSLGQGPEFLIYFQGTGAADDSGLPNDRFFAVRPEGSVSTLKIQRTERGDSAVYLCASSRDRATDTQYFGPGTRLTVL.

This chain links TRBV20-1 with TRBJ2-7; possibly TRBD1 for D (6 bases). Trimming took off 3 bases at V and 5 bases at J, with 8 bases between the two ends. Looked up from germline, CDR1 is DFQATT and CDR2 is SNEGSKA (reference sequence). The CDR3 has 11 amino acids. For the CDR3, the DNA is TGCAGTGCTAGTCCAGGGGACGAGCAGTACTTC. This gives the protein CSASPGDEQYF.

The chain has TRBV5-1 and TRBJ1-1; 8 nucleotides align to TRBD1. Per the germline V gene, CDR1 is SGHRS and CDR2 is YFSETQ. The junction had 5 bases not matched to a gene; V was cut back by 2 bases and J by 2 bases. The CDR3 length is 15 residues. The CDR3 DNA sequence: TGCGCCAGCAGCTTACAACAGGGGGTAAACACTGAAGCTTTCTTT. It specifies CASSLQQGVNTEAFF.

The V and J genes are TRBV7-2 and TRBJ1-1; D remains unclear. The V end lost 1 base, the J end lost 9 bases, and 9 bases lay between the germline ends. Per germline, CDR1 SGHTA and CDR2 FQGNSA. The CDR3 runs to 12 residues. CDR3 nucleotides: TGTGCCAGCAGCTTAGAGGCGGGTAAAGCTTTCTTT. Translation: CASSLEAGKAFF. Based on the CDR3 plus reference TRBV7-2 and TRBJ1-1, the full variable domain is GAGVSQSPSNKVTEKGKDVELRCDPISGHTALYWYRQSLGQGLEFLIYFQGNSAPDKSGLPSDRFSAERTGGSVSTLTIQRTQQEDSAVYLCASSLEAGKAFFGQGTRLTVV.

A single count supports this clone. The V gene is TRBV2, the J gene TRBJ1-6, with D hard to call. Germline loops: CDR1 SNHLY, CDR2 FYNNEI. The V and J ends lost 2 bases and 6 bases respectively, with 5 bases between them. The CDR3 contains 13 residues. CDR3: CASSEQFNSPLHF. The DNA of the CDR3 is TGTGCCAGCAGTGAACAGTTTAATTCACCCCTCCACTTT.

The chain recombines TRBV10-2 with TRBJ2-2; 8 bases match TRBD1. CDR3 length: 13 residues. Germline lookup yields CDR1 WSHSY and CDR2 SAAADI. J was trimmed by 6 bases and V by 7 bases; bases with no gene match: 4. The CDR3 reads CASNVQGAGELFF. In nucleotides, the CDR3 is TGCGCCAGCAATGTACAGGGGGCCGGGGAGCTGTTTTTT.

CDR3 protein: CASITRVCYGYTF. CDR3 coding DNA: TGTGCCAGCATCACCAGGGTTTGCTATGGCTACACCTTC. The chain links TRBV21-1 to TRBJ1-2; the table's TRBD1 call for D was not verified on the DNA. TRBV21-1 counts as a pseudogene. This CDR3 is built from 13 residues.

V and J are TRBV6-4 and TRBJ1-3; D call uncertain. V lost 0 bases and J lost 7, with 10 bases in between. Germline-derived CDR1 and CDR2 are MRHNA and SNTAGT. The CDR3 extends over 14 amino acids. This chain's CDR3 is CASSDSMHRNTIYF. CDR3 DNA sequence: TGTGCCAGCAGTGACTCGATGCATAGGAACACCATATATTTT.

This chain joins TRBV27 and TRBJ1-1; tentatively, D is TRBD1 (5 bases). Germline CDR1 reads MNHEY; CDR2 reads SMNVEV (reference sequence). Trimming stripped 8 bases from V and 5 bases from J, with 15 bases between. CDR3 size: 13 residues. For the CDR3, the DNA is TGTGCCAGCTCCTTTCGGGGGGGGACTGAAGCTTTCTTT. Protein: CASSFRGGTEAFF.

With respect to this clone: This CDR3 is also generated by other DNA sequences in the sample. The CDR3 reads CASSSRQGNTEAFF. For the CDR3, the DNA is TGTGCCAGTAGTAGCCGACAGGGGAACACTGAAGCTTTCTTT. The chain uses TRBV19 and TRBJ1-1, with 7 bases identical to TRBD1. Unmatched junction bases numbered 3, after V lost 4 bases and J lost 1 base. Germline assignment: CDR1 LNHDA and CDR2 SQIVND (reference sequence). The CDR3 sequence is 14 residues long. Based on the CDR3 plus reference TRBV19 and TRBJ1-1, the full variable domain is DGGITQSPKYLFRKEGQNVTLSCEQNLNHDAMYWYRQDPGQGLRLIYYSQIVNDFQKGDIAEGYSVSREKKESFPLTVTSAQKNPTAFYLCASSSRQGNTEAFFGQGTRLTVV.

V gene TRBV7-9 combines with J gene TRBJ2-3; 7 nucleotides line up with TRBD1. The CDR3 sequence is 15 residues long. The germline CDR1 and CDR2 sequences are SEHNR and FQNEAQ (reference sequence). V gave up 4 bases and J gave up 0 bases; unmatched junction bases: 4. CDR3 in DNA: TGTGCCAGCAGCTCCGGACAGGTTAGCACAGATACGCAGTATTTT. Its translation is CASSSGQVSTDTQYF.

This chain connects TRBV6-5 to TRBJ1-6; 7 bases align to TRBD1. The CDR3 covers 14 residues. The germline CDR1 and CDR2 sequences are MNHEY and SVGAGI. Losses at the gene ends were 6 bases for V and 9 bases for J; bases not matched to a gene: 8. CDR3 in amino acids: CASRDGQARSPLHF. The CDR3 DNA follows: TGTGCCAGCAGGGATGGACAGGCTCGTTCACCCCTCCACTTT.

This chain joins TRBV5-6 and TRBJ1-1, with unresolved D. This CDR3 comprises 11 residues. Germline V gene sequence: CDR1 SGHDT, CDR2 YYEEEE. V lost 2 bases and J lost 5, with 4 bases in between. The CDR3 is CASSFGTEAFF. The CDR3 DNA reads as TGTGCCAGCAGCTTTGGGACTGAAGCTTTCTTT.

The genes are TRBV2 and TRBJ1-2, with D maybe TRBD1 (5 bases). The V gene lost 4 bases and the J gene lost 0 bases, with 9 bases spanning the gap. Germline CDR1 is SNHLY and CDR2 is FYNNEI. This CDR3 is built from 14 residues. The CDR3 protein is CASSGGEPNYGYTF. The CDR3 coding sequence is TGTGCCAGCAGTGGGGGGGAACCTAACTATGGCTACACCTTC.

V is TRBV9 and J is TRBJ2-1; perhaps TRBD2 as D (7 bases). Germline lookup yields CDR1 SGDLS and CDR2 YYNGEE. Trimming pared 0 bases from V and 5 bases from J, leaving 12 bases between. The CDR3 sequence is 15 residues long. CDR3 loop: CASSVGGGLNNEQFF. The CDR3 coding sequence is TGTGCCAGCAGCGTAGGAGGGGGACTAAACAATGAGCAGTTCTTC.

Written as DNA, the CDR3 is TGTGCCAGAGGTTCGGGACTAGGCACCGGGGAGCTGTTTTTT. It specifies CARGSGLGTGELFF. The chain links TRBV2 to TRBJ2-2; 8 bases line up with TRBD2. The germline V gene encodes CDR1 SNHLY and CDR2 FYNNEI. The CDR3 sequence is 14 residues long. V was clipped by 9 bases and J by 4 bases; unmatched bases: 7.

Only one count was recorded for this clone. The chain carries TRBV6-2 or TRBV6-3 and TRBJ1-1; D remains unclear. CDR3 length: 14 residues. Germline V gene lookup returns CDR1 MNHEY and CDR2 SVGEGT. V gave up 0 bases and J gave up 1 base, with 6 bases separating them. The CDR3 nucleotides read TGTGCCAGCAGTTACTCAAACAGGAACACTGAAGCTTTCTTT. Protein product: CASSYSNRNTEAFF.

This clone occurred once. The V and J genes are TRBV5-1 and TRBJ1-1, with 7 positions matching TRBD1. The CDR3 has 14 amino acids. Germline V gene sequence: CDR1 SGHRS, CDR2 YFSETQ. The V gene end was trimmed by 4 bases and the J gene end by 2 bases; junction bases not matched to a gene: 5. The CDR3 protein is CASSPGTANTEAFF. The CDR3 DNA sequence: TGCGCCAGCAGCCCCGGGACAGCAAACACTGAAGCTTTCTTT. The full variable domain, rest sourced from reference TRBV5-1 and TRBJ1-1, is KAGVTQTPRYLIKTRGQQVTLSCSPISGHRSVSWYQQTPGQGLQFLFEYFSETQRNKGNFPGRFSGRQFSNSRSEMNVSTLELGDSALYLCASSPGTANTEAFFGQGTRLTVV.